One sample yielded the 19 T cell receptor beta chains listed below, sequenced in a study of blood T cells in healthy people across ages. Using a J-beta primer mix together with a sample-barcoded 5' primer, a second PCR was run for roughly 6 to 12 cycles. TCRdb reanalysed the 5' RACE reads using MiXCR and keeps one entry per CDR3 protein. The sample lists fewer than 1,000,000 distinct CDR3 sequences, around two fifths occurring once. The sequenced sample was blood. These receptor sequences come from a man in his 60s in good health.

This chain links TRBV7-2 with TRBJ2-5; 7 bases are a match to TRBD1. Trimming took 6 bases from V and 4 from J; bases not matched to a gene: 5. This CDR3 region has 13 residues. From germline, CDR1 is SGHTA and CDR2 FQGNSA. In nucleotides, the CDR3 is TGTGCCAGCAGGCAGTCAGGGGGAGAGACCCAGTACTTC. It translates to CASRQSGGETQYF.

V and J are TRBV6-1 and TRBJ2-7; D tentatively reads TRBD1 or TRBD2 (5 bases each). The germline V gene has CDR1 MNHNS and CDR2 SASEGT. The CDR3 runs to 15 residues. V was cut by 1 base and J by 2 bases, with 12 bases left in between. In nucleotides, the CDR3 is TGTGCCAGCAGTGAAGGTTCGGGGCGGGCCTACGAGCAGTACTTC. Its protein product is CASSEGSGRAYEQYF.

This clonotype occurred once. V and J are TRBV6-2 or TRBV6-3 and TRBJ2-1; 9 bases match TRBD2. J was trimmed by 9 bases and V by 6 bases; bases with no gene match: 12. This CDR3 spans 15 amino acids. Germline CDR1 reads MNHEY; CDR2 reads SVGEGT. Written as DNA, the CDR3 is TGTGCCAGCAGAAACAGCGGGGGGCCCTCCGGTGAGCAGTTCTTC. Residues: CASRNSGGPSGEQFF.

This chain connects TRBV10-3 to TRBJ2-1; 7 bases are shared with TRBD1. Germline V gives CDR1 ENHRY, CDR2 SYGVKD. V shed 6 bases, J shed 7 bases, and the junction held 3 bases outside the gene matches. This CDR3 spans 12 amino acids. CDR3 residues: CAISETGNEQFF. In DNA, the CDR3 is TGTGCCATCAGCGAGACAGGGAATGAGCAGTTCTTC.

V gene TRBV27 combines with J gene TRBJ2-2, with D tentatively TRBD1 (6 bases). The CDR3 is 18 amino acids. V lost 3 bases, J lost 0 bases, and 17 bases lay in between. CDR1 is MNHEY, CDR2 SMNVEV, per germline (reference sequence). This chain's CDR3 is CASSFQGWDNSNTGELFF. In nucleotides, the CDR3 is TGTGCCAGCAGTTTTCAGGGTTGGGACAACTCGAACACCGGGGAGCTGTTTTTT.

The genes are TRBV7-2 and TRBJ2-1; D unresolved. Looked up from germline, CDR1 is SGHTA and CDR2 is FQGNSA. CDR3 length equals 16 residues. The V gene lost 2 bases and the J gene lost 3 bases, with 14 bases spanning the gap. CDR3 nucleotide sequence: TGTGCCAGCAGCTTATGGGTTGTCAAGATCTACAATGAGCAGTTCTTC. This encodes CASSLWVVKIYNEQFF.

This clonotype has just a few counts. V is TRBV4-1 and J is TRBJ1-1; D call uncertain. The CDR3 extends over 15 amino acids. Trimming shortened V by 4 bases and J by 1 base, and 13 bases separated the two germline ends. Germline CDR1 reads MGHRA; CDR2 reads YSYEKL. Here the CDR3 reads CASSLRSESNTEAFF. The CDR3, as DNA: TGCGCCAGCAGCCTCCGGTCCGAGTCGAACACTGAAGCTTTCTTT.

The chain links TRBV12-3 or TRBV12-4 to TRBJ2-7; D remains unclear. V was trimmed by 5 bases and J by 3 bases, leaving 14 bases between them. The CDR3 runs to 14 residues. DNA of the CDR3: TGTGCCAGCAGTAACACAGTTGGGGACTACGAGCAGTACTTC. As protein: CASSNTVGDYEQYF.

This clonotype was counted many times. The CDR3, as DNA: TGTGCCATCAGCCTCTCTAGCGAGACAGATACGCAGTATTTT. It codes for CAISLSSETDTQYF. The chain has TRBV10-3 and TRBJ2-3, with TRBD2 as a possible D gene (6 bases). CDR3 length: 14 amino acids. With 6 bases removed from V and 3 bases from J, the gap between germline ends came to 13 bases. The germline V gene has CDR1 ENHRY and CDR2 SYGVKD.

The chain employs TRBV6-6 and TRBJ2-5; no firm D call. The CDR3 has 14 residues. Germline CDR1 MNHNY, CDR2 SVGAGI (reference sequence). With 0 bases removed from V and 2 bases from J, the gap between germline ends came to 7 bases. CDR3 sequence: CASSYSGTQETQYF. Here the CDR3 DNA reads TGTGCCAGCAGTTACTCTGGAACTCAAGAGACCCAGTACTTC.

This clonotype was found a few times. The CDR3 reads CASSARGSNEKLFF. CDR3 DNA sequence: TGTGCCAGCAGTGCAAGGGGTTCAAATGAAAAACTGTTTTTT. The genes are TRBV6-1 and TRBJ1-4, with D possibly TRBD1 on 5 matching bases. The CDR3 spans 14 residues. V lost 4 bases and J 5 bases, leaving 11 bases between the germline ends. Germline CDR1 and CDR2: MNHNS and SASEGT.

This chain uses TRBV4-3 with TRBJ1-2, with TRBD1 matching over 10 bases. Looked up from germline, CDR1 is LGHNA and CDR2 is YSLEER. The CDR3 is 17 residues long. The trim removed 0 bases at V and 3 bases at J, leaving 7 bases unmatched. The CDR3 sequence is CASSQDGWTGGDYGYTF. DNA for the CDR3: TGCGCCAGCAGCCAAGATGGGTGGACAGGGGGTGACTATGGCTACACCTTC.

CDR3 residues: CASSPNAMGVGANVLTF. Written as DNA, the CDR3 is TGTGCCAGCAGCCCTAATGCCATGGGGGTCGGGGCCAACGTCCTGACTTTC. The chain links TRBV7-3 to TRBJ2-6; D may be TRBD1 or TRBD2 (5 bases each). CDR1 SGHTA and CDR2 FQGTGA come from the germline V gene. The CDR3 runs to 17 residues. The V and J ends lost 5 bases and 4 bases respectively, with 18 bases between them.

This clonotype was observed a few times. V is TRBV9 and J is TRBJ2-3; TRBD1 matches at 8 bases. Germline CDR1 is SGDLS and CDR2 is YYNGEE. This CDR3 has 16 residues. The ends lost 4 bases at V and 2 bases at J; junction bases unmatched: 9. CDR3 DNA: TGTGCCAGCAGCCAGCGAGACAGGGGAGTCACAGATACGCAGTATTTT. Protein: CASSQRDRGVTDTQYF.

This chain joins TRBV9 and TRBJ2-1, with D tentatively TRBD2 (6 bases). V was trimmed by 0 bases and J by 13 bases, leaving 17 bases between them. CDR1 and CDR2 (germline): SGDLS, YYNGEE. CDR3 length equals 14 residues. The CDR3 is CASSVGGRQETQFF. Here the CDR3 DNA reads TGTGCCAGCAGCGTAGGGGGGAGGCAAGAGACCCAGTTCTTC.

Remarks on this clonotype: The junction and the germline gene differ at one end; a read error may be behind it. The chain is built from TRBV12-3 or TRBV12-4 and TRBJ2-1; no reliable D call. CDR3 length: 12 residues. CDR3 sequence (DNA): TGTGCCAGCAGTTCCGATCTCAATGGGCAGTTCTTC. Amino acid sequence: CASSSDLNGQFF.

This clonotype was picked up a small number of times. The V call is TRBV5-1, the J call TRBJ2-7, with TRBD1 as a possible D gene (6 bases). Looked up from germline, CDR1 is SGHRS and CDR2 is YFSETQ. V lost 4 bases, J lost 1 base, and 15 bases lay in between. This CDR3 comprises 15 residues. The CDR3 is CASSGGQSTSYEQYF. CDR3 bases: TGCGCCAGCAGCGGGGGACAAAGTACTTCCTACGAGCAGTACTTC.

This clonotype has a single count. This chain links TRBV12-3 or TRBV12-4 with TRBJ2-3; TRBD1 might be the D (6 bases). The CDR3 loop spans 15 amino acids. V lost 4 bases and J lost 2, with 13 bases in between. This CDR3 is CASSSADRPTDTQYF. In nucleotides, the CDR3 is TGTGCCAGCAGTTCTGCGGACAGACCCACAGATACGCAGTATTTT.

This clonotype was found a few times. This chain connects TRBV6-1 to TRBJ1-1; the match to TRBD1 covers 9 bases. The J segment lost 4 bases and the V segment lost 6 bases, leaving 3 bases of the junction unmatched. The CDR3 has 13 residues. Germline V gene data show CDR1 as MNHNS and CDR2 as SASEGT. The CDR3: CASRPQGATEAFF. For the CDR3, the DNA is TGTGCCAGCAGGCCACAGGGGGCCACTGAAGCTTTCTTT.